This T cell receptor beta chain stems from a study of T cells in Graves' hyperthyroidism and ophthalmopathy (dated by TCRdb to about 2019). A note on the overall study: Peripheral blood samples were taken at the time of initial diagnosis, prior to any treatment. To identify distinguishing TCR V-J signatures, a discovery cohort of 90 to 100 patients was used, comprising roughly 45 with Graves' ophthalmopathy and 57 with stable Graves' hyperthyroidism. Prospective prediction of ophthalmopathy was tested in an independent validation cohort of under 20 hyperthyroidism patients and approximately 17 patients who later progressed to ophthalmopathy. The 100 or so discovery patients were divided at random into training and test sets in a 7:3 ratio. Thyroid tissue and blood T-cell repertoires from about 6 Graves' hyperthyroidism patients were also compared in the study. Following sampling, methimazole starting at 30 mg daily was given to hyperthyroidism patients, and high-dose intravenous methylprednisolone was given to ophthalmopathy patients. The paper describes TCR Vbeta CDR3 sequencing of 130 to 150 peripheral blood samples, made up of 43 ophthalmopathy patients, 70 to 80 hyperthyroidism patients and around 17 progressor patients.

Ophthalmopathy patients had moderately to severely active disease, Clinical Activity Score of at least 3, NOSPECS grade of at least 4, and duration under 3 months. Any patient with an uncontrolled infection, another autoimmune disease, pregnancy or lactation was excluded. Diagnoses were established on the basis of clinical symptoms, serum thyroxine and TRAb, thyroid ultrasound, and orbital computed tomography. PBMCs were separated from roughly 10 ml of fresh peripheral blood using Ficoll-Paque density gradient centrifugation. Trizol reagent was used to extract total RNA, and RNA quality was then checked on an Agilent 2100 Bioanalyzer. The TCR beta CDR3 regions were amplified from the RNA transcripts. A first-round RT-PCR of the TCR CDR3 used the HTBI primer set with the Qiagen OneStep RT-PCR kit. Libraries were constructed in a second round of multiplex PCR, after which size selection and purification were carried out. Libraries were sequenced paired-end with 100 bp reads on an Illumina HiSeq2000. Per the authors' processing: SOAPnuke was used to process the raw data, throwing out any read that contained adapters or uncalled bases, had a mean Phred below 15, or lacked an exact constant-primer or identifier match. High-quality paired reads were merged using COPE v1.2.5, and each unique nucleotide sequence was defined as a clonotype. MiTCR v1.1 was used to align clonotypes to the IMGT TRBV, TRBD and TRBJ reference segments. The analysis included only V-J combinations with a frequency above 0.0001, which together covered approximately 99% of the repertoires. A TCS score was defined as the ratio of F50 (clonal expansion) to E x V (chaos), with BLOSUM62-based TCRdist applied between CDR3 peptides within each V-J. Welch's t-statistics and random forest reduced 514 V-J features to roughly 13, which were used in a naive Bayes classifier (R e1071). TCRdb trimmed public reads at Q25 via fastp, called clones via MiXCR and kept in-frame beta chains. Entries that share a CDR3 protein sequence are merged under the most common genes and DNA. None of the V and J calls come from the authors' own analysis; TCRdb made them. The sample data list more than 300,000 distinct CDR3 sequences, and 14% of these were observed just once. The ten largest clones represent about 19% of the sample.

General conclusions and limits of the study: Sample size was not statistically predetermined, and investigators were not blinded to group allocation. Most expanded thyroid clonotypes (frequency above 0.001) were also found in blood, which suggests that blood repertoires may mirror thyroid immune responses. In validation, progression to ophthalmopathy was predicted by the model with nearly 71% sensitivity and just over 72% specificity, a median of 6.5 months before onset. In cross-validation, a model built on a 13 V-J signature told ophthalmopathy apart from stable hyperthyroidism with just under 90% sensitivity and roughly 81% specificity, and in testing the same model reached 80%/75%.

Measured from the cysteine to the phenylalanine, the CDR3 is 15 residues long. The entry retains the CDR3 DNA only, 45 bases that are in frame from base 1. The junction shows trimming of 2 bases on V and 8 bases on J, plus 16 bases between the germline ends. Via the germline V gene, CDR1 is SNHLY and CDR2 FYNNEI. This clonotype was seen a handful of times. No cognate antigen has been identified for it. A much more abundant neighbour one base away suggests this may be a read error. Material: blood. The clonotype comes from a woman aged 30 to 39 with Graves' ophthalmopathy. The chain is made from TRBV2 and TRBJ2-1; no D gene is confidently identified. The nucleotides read TGTGCCAGCAGTGAAACGGAGACCAGAGGCGATGAGCAGTTCTTC. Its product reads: CASSETETRGDEQFF. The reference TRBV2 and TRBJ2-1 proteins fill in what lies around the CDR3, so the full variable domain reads EPEVTQTPSHQVTQMGQEVILRCVPISNHLYFYWYRQILGQKVEFLVSFYNNEISEKSEIFDDQFSVERPDGSNFTLKIRSTKLEDSAMYFCASSETETRGDEQFFGPGTRLTVL.